Reported below is one T cell receptor beta chain. Its antigen is undetermined. These data belong to a study of blood T cells in healthy people across ages. Study-wide points: Among T cells, TCR beta diversity per million cells dropped roughly linearly as age rose.

Through a sample-barcoded 5' primer and a J-beta primer mix, a second PCR was run for roughly 6 to 11 cycles. TCRdb re-called the 5' RACE reads with MiXCR, one entry per CDR3 protein. Of 1.5 million to 2 million distinct CDR3 sequences listed, under 30% are singletons. Germline V lookup: CDR1 LGHDT, CDR2 YNNKEL (reference sequence). CDR3 length equals 14 residues. Trimming took off 0 bases at V and 5 bases at J, with 8 bases between the two ends. The chain employs TRBV3-1 and TRBJ2-1; D gene uncertain. The source of this sequence is a woman in her 30s in good health. Sequencing was performed on blood. DNA for the CDR3: TGTGCCAGCAGCCAAGATTTGGCTCACAATGAGCAGTTCTTC. Amino acids: CASSQDLAHNEQFF.